This T cell receptor beta chain was captured in a study of T-cell reconstitution after alpha-beta-depleted transplantation in children (dated by TCRdb to about 2016). Concerning the study at large: T-cell immune reconstitution after TCRalphabeta/CD19-depleted allogeneic hematopoietic cell transplantation in children was quantitatively tracked in the study by means of TCR repertoire profiling.

Library preparation was by PCR. The sequencer was an Illumina HiSeq 2500. TCR library preparation used molecular barcoding, with unique molecular identifiers applied to normalize quantification of the TCRbeta repertoire. TCRdb cleaned the public reads at Q25 with fastp, built clones with MiXCR and kept in-frame beta chains. Identical CDR3 protein sequences are pooled into one entry, listed with their most common genes and DNA. The sample yields under 350,000 distinct CDR3 sequences; 9.9% were counted once. Around 9.1% of the sample is held by the ten biggest clonotypes. The V end loses 6 bases and the J end loses 4 bases, and a stretch of 7 bases separates them. The cysteine opens and the phenylalanine closes a CDR3 of 12 amino acids. The read is trimmed to its CDR3 DNA, 36 bases read in frame from base 1. There are many counts of this clonotype. Its target antigen remains unknown. Base qualities were left out, and no much larger clone turns up one base away.

This receptor was obtained from a human donor who donated a stem cell graft to a child with SCID. Here the chain combines TRBV12-3 or TRBV12-4 and TRBJ1-3; the D gene is unclear. The sample here was PBMCs from the stem cell graft donor, taken from the stem cell graft. The DNA is as follows: TGTGCCAGCAGCCCCGGAGGAAACACCATATATTTT. It encodes CASSPGGNTIYF.